A selection of T cell receptor beta chains follows, all from one sample in a study of blood T cell repertoires in COVID-19. The repertoire was sequenced with immunoSEQ multiplex PCR; TCRdb's copy has only in-frame clones and lacks some. The sample yields 95,000 to 150,000 clones, 83% seen once. Sequenced sample: peripheral blood. The receptors shown here come from a man aged 80 or over with active or convalescent COVID-19. CDR3s include the opening cysteine and the closing phenylalanine or tryptophan. Each record gives: CDR3 protein, CDR3 DNA, D gene, V gene, clone size, J gene. D genes are given only for firm matches. Not all rows give a size; the values are once, few, many and, for expanded clones, a class.

CASRHRTVDNEQFF,TGTGCCAGCAGACACCGGACAGTTGACAATGAGCAGTTCTTC,.,TRBV6-5,.,TRBJ2-1
CASGTGFYGYTF,TGTGCCAGCGGGACAGGCTTCTATGGCTACACCTTC,TRBD1,TRBV2,few,TRBJ1-2
CASSGRGTQQFF,TGTGCCAGCAGCGGGCGGGGGACCCAGCAGTTCTTC,TRBD2,TRBV11-3,few,TRBJ2-1
CASSFGRGRSTDTQYF,TGTGCCAGCAGTTTCGGGCGGGGCCGTAGCACAGATACGCAGTATTTT,.,TRBV28,.,TRBJ2-3
CASSYDRAPGNTIYF,TGTGCCAGCAGCTACGACAGGGCTCCTGGAAACACCATATATTTT,TRBD1,TRBV7-6,once,TRBJ1-3
CASSQEGRGHTEAFF,TGCGCCAGCAGCCAAGAGGGCAGGGGTCACACTGAAGCTTTCTTT,.,TRBV4-3,.,TRBJ1-1
CAISDGTPSFQTQYF,TGTGCCATCAGTGATGGGACACCTTCTTTTCAAACCCAGTACTTC,.,TRBV10-3,.,TRBJ2-5
CASSPDRGRSYEQYF,TGTGCCAGTAGCCCTGACAGGGGGCGATCCTACGAGCAGTACTTC,TRBD1,TRBV19,.,TRBJ2-7
CASSLQGDTEAFF,TGCGCCAGCAGCCTACAGGGTGACACTGAAGCTTTCTTT,.,TRBV5-1,.,TRBJ1-1
CASSVGGQSSGNTIYF,TGTGCCAGCAGCGTAGGGGGGCAGAGCTCTGGAAACACCATATATTTT,.,TRBV9,.,TRBJ1-3
CASSPTSGETYEQYF,TGTGCCAGCTCACCTACTAGCGGGGAGACCTACGAGCAGTACTTC,TRBD2,TRBV18,.,TRBJ2-7
CASSPYGGDTEAFF,TGTGCCAGCTCGCCTTACGGCGGGGACACTGAAGCTTTCTTT,.,TRBV18,.,TRBJ1-1
CASRPGQGNNEQFF,TGTGCCAGCCGACCGGGACAGGGGAACAATGAGCAGTTCTTC,TRBD1,TRBV19,.,TRBJ2-1
CASSQGGLVVSEQFF,TGCGCCAGCAGCCAAGGGGGGCTAGTTGTGAGTGAGCAGTTCTTC,.,TRBV4-3,.,TRBJ2-1
CASSQDYRFGHKYF,TGTGCCAGCAGCCAAGATTATAGATTCGGACACAAGTACTTC,.,TRBV14,.,TRBJ2-7